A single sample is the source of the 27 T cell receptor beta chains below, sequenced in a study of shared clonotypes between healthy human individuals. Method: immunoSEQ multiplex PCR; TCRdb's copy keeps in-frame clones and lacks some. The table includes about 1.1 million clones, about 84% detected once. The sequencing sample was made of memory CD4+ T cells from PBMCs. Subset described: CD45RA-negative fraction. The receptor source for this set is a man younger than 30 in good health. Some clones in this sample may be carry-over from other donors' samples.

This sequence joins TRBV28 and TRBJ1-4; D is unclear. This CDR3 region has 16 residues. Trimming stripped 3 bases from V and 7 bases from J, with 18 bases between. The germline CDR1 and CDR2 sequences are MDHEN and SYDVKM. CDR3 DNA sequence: TGTGCCAGCAGTTTTGGTTCGGGGAAGAAGGGTGAAAAACTGTTTTTT. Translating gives CASSFGSGKKGEKLFF.

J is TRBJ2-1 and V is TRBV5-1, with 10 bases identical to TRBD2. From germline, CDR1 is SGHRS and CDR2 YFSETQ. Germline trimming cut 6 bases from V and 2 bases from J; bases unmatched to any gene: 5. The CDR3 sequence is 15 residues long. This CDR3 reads CASTHLAGAYNEQFF. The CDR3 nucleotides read TGCGCCAGCACCCATCTAGCGGGAGCCTACAATGAGCAGTTCTTC.

The CDR3 region has the DNA TGCAGCGTTTCTCGGCTGGGGACCACTGAAGCTTTCTTT. The encoded protein is CSVSRLGTTEAFF. The rearrangement joins TRBV29-1 to TRBJ1-1, with TRBD1 as a possible D gene (5 bases). Germline assignment: CDR1 SQVTM and CDR2 ANQGSEA. The CDR3 spans 13 residues. V lost 5 bases to trimming and J lost 4 bases, with 14 bases between them.

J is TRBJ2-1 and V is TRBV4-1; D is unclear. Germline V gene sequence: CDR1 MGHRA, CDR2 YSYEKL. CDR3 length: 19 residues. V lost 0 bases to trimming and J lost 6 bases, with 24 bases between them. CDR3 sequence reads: CASSQDQNPGRIRRNEQFF. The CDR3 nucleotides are TGCGCCAGCAGCCAAGATCAGAATCCAGGTCGAATAAGGCGCAATGAGCAGTTCTTC.

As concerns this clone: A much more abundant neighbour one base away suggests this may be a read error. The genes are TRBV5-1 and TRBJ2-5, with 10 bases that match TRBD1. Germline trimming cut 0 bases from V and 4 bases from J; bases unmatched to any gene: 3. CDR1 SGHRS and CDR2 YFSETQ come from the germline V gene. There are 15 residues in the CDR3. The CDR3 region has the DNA TGCGCCAGCAGCTTGGCCGGGACAGGGGTAGAGACCCAGTACTTC. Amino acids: CASSLAGTGVETQYF.

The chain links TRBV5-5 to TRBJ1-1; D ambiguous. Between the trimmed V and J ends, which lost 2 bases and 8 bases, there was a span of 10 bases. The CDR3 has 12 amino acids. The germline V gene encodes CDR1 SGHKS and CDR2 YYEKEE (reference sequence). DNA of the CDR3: TGTGCCAGCAGCTTAATGGTACAGGAAGCTTTCTTT. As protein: CASSLMVQEAFF.

The CDR3 DNA sequence: TGCGCCAGCAGCTTGGGGGCTAGGGCAGAGACCCAGTACTTC. Protein sequence: CASSLGARAETQYF. The chain is built from TRBV5-1 and TRBJ2-5; no clear D. The CDR3 is made up of 14 amino acids. Germline CDR1 SGHRS, CDR2 YFSETQ. V was shortened by 0 bases and J by 4 bases, with 10 bases between the two germline ends.

CDR3 nucleotides: TGTGCCAGCTCACCACCTGAAAGCTTAGGAAACACCATATATTTT. It yields the protein CASSPPESLGNTIYF. This chain uses TRBV18 with TRBJ1-3, with no clear D. With 0 bases removed from V and 4 bases from J, the gap between germline ends came to 10 bases. CDR1 and CDR2 (germline): KGHSH, LQKENI. CDR3 length: 15 residues.

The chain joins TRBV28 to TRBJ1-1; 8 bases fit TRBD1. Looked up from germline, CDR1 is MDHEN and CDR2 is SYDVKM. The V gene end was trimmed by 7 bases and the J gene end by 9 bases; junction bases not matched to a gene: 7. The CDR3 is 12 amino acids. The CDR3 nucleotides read TGTGCCAGCACCGGACAGGGTGAGAAAGCTTTCTTT. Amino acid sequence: CASTGQGEKAFF.

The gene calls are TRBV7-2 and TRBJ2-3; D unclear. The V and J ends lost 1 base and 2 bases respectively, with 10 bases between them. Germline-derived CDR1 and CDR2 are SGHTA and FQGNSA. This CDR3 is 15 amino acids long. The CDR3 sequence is CASSLGVYNTDTQYF. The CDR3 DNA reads TGTGCCAGCAGCTTAGGAGTTTACAACACAGATACGCAGTATTTT.

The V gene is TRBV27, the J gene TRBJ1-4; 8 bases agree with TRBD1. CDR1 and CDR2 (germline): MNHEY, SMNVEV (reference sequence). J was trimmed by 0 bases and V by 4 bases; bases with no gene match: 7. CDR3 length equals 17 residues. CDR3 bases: TGTGCCAGCAGTTACCGGGACAGGTCCGCAACTAATGAAAAACTGTTTTTT. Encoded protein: CASSYRDRSATNEKLFF.

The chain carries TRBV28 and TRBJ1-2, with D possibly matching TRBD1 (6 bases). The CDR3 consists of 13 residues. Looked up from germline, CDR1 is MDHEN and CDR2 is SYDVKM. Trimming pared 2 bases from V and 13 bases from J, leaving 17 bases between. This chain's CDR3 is CASSLPIPRQVTF. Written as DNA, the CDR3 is TGTGCCAGCAGTTTACCGATACCACGACAGGTCACCTTC.

The CDR3: CASSSGGAGYGYTF. The CDR3 region has the DNA TGTGCCAGCAGCTCAGGGGGCGCGGGATATGGCTACACCTTC. The V call is TRBV5-4, the J call TRBJ1-2, with TRBD1 matching 8 bases. Per the germline V gene, CDR1 is SGHNT and CDR2 is YYREEE (reference sequence). CDR3 length equals 14 residues. V lost 3 bases to trimming and J lost 5 bases; unmatched junction nucleotides: 6.

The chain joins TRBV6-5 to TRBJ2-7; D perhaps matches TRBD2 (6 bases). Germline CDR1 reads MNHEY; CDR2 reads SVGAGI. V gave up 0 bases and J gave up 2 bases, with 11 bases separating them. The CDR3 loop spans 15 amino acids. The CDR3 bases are TGTGCCAGCAGTTACTCGGCCGGAGGGACCTACGAGCAGTACTTC. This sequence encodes CASSYSAGGTYEQYF.

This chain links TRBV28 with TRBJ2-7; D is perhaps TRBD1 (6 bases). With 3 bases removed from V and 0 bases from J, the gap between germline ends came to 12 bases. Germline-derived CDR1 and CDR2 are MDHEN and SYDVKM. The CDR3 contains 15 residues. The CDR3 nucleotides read TGTGCCAGCAGTTTTCTCCGGGACACCTCCTACGAGCAGTACTTC. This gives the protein CASSFLRDTSYEQYF.

The DNA for the CDR3 is TGTGCCAGTAGTACTAGCGACAACTCTTACGAGCAGTACTTC. It yields the protein CASSTSDNSYEQYF. This chain connects TRBV19 to TRBJ2-7; D perhaps matches TRBD2 (6 bases). CDR3 length: 14 residues. Trimming removed 4 bases from V and 4 bases from J, with 14 bases in between. Germline V gene sequence: CDR1 LNHDA, CDR2 SQIVND (reference sequence).

The CDR3 loop is CASSVGPLQPQHF. CDR3 DNA sequence: TGTGCCAGCAGTGTAGGGCCCCTCCAGCCCCAGCATTTT. V usage is TRBV6-1 and J usage is TRBJ1-5, with no clear D. CDR3 length: 13 residues. CDR1 MNHNS and CDR2 SASEGT come from the germline V gene. With 4 bases removed from V and 7 bases from J, the gap between germline ends came to 11 bases.

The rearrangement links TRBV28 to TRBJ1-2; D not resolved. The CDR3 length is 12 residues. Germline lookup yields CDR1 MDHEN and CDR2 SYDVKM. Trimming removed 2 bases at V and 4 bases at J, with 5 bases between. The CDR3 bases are TGTGCCAGCAGTTTACATCCCTATGGCTACACCTTC. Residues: CASSLHPYGYTF.

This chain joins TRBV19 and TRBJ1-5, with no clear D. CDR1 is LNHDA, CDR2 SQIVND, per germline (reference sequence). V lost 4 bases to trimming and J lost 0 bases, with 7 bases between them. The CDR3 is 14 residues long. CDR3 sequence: CASSTANSNQPQHF. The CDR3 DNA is TGTGCCAGTAGTACAGCGAATAGCAATCAGCCCCAGCATTTT.

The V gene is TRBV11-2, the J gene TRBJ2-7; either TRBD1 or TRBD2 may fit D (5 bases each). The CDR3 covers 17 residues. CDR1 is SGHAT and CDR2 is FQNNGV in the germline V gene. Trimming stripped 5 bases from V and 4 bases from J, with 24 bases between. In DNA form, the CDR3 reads TGTGCCAGCAGCAAAATCGGCGCCTTACGGGGCGGTTACGAGCAGTACTTC. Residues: CASSKIGALRGGYEQYF.

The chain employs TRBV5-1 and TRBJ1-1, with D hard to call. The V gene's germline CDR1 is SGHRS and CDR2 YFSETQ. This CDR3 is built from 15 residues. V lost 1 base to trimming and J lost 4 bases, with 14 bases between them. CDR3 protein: CASSLSVTRGTEAFF. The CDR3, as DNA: TGCGCCAGCAGCTTGTCGGTCACCCGGGGCACTGAAGCTTTCTTT. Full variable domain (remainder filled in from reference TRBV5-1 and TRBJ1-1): KAGVTQTPRYLIKTRGQQVTLSCSPISGHRSVSWYQQTPGQGLQFLFEYFSETQRNKGNFPGRFSGRQFSNSRSEMNVSTLELGDSALYLCASSLSVTRGTEAFFGQGTRLTVV.

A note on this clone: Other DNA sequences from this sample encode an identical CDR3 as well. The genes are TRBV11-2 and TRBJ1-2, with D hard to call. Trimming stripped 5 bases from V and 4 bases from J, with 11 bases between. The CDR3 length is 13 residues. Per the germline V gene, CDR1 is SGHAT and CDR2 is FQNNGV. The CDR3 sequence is CASSPGGGYGYTF. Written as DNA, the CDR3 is TGTGCCAGCAGCCCCGGAGGAGGCTATGGCTACACCTTC.

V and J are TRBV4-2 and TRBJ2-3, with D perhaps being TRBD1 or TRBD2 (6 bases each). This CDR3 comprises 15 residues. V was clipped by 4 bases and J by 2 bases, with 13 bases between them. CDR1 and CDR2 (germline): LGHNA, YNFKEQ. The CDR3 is CASSPQGGLTDTQYF. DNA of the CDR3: TGTGCCAGCAGCCCACAAGGGGGACTCACAGATACGCAGTATTTT.

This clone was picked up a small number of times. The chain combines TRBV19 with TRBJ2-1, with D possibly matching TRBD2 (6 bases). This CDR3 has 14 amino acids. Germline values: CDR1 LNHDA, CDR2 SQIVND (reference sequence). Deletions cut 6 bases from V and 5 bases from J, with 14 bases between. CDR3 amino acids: CASRGGLLNNEQFF. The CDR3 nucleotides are TGTGCCAGTAGGGGGGGACTTCTAAACAATGAGCAGTTCTTC. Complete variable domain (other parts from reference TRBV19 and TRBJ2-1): DGGITQSPKYLFRKEGQNVTLSCEQNLNHDAMYWYRQDPGQGLRLIYYSQIVNDFQKGDIAEGYSVSREKKESFPLTVTSAQKNPTAFYLCASRGGLLNNEQFFGPGTRLTVL.

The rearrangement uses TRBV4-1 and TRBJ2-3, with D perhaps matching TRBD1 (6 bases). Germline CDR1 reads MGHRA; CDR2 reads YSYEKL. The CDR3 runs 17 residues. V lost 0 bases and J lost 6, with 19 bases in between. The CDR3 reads CASSQEGAGSKLDTQYF. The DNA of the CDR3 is TGCGCCAGCAGCCAAGAGGGGGCCGGGTCCAAGTTGGATACGCAGTATTTT.

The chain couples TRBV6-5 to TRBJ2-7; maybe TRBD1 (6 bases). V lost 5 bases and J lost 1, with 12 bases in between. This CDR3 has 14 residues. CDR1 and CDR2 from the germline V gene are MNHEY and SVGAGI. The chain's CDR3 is CASSAGQLSYEQYF. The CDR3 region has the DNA TGTGCCAGCAGTGCTGGACAGTTGTCCTACGAGCAGTACTTC.

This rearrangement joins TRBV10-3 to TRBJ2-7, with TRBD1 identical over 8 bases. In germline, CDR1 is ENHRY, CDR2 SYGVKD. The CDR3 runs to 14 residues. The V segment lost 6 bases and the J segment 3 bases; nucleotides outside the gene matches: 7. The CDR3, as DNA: TGTGCCATCAGGTCGACAGGGGAGTACTACGAGCAGTACTTC. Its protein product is CAIRSTGEYYEQYF.